A single T cell receptor (beta chain) is shown here with its context. Its matching antigen is unknown. Assay used: immunoSEQ multiplex PCR; TCRdb lists only in-frame clones, some missing. The sample yields more than 100,000 clones, 88% seen once. The data were obtained in a study of T cell responses to AZD1222 COVID-19 vaccine. General observations from the study: Distributed over spike, vaccine-associated CD4 TCRs predominated at 160-218 and 743-854. Sampling captured repertoires only after the peak T cell response. As reported, nearly half of all spike-specific TCRs target variant regions that are unmutated. The donor group comprised mostly white British people and more females; the analysis possibly underestimated clonal diversity.

Germline V lookup: CDR1 MGHDK, CDR2 SYGVNS. The V end was cut by 4 bases, the J end by 1 base, with 2 bases between. The CDR3 has 12 residues. This chain joins TRBV25-1 and TRBJ1-3; D gene uncertain. This sample comprised peripheral blood, obtained on day 0 of AZD1222 vaccination. The sequence was collected from an adult in good health. CDR3 region: CASSGSGNTIYF. The CDR3 region has the DNA TGTGCCAGCAGTGGATCTGGAAACACCATATATTTT.